This TCR beta chain was profiled in a study of T cells in Graves' hyperthyroidism and ophthalmopathy. CDR3 length: 13 amino acids. CDR1 and CDR2 from the germline V gene are LGHDT and YNNKEL (reference sequence). J lost 6 bases, V lost 3 bases, and 1 base had no gene match. This clonotype showed up many times. TCR beta CDR3 region amplification was performed from RNA transcripts. A first-round RT-PCR of the TCR CDR3 used the HTBI primer set. Each CDR3 protein is one row after TCRdb ran MiXCR on the multiplex PCR reads. The table has tens of thousands of distinct CDR3 sequences, around 48% seen once. This sequence originates from a woman in her 50s with Graves' ophthalmopathy. The V and J genes are TRBV3-1 and TRBJ1-5; 8 bases agree with TRBD1. Sequencing was carried out using blood. The CDR3 nucleotides read TGTGCCAGCAGCCAGACAGGGGCTCAGCCCCAGCATTTT. Encoded protein: CASSQTGAQPQHF.